This T cell receptor beta chain was sequenced during a study of vaccination and CD4 T cells after COVID-19. At the level of the study: Timing of post-vaccine sample collection was a median 72 days after dose two, with a range of 14 to 241.

About this clonotype itself: Antigen unknown.

V trimming: 6 bases; J trimming: 7 bases; junction bases outside the gene matches: 15. CDR3 length: 17 residues. Per the germline V gene, CDR1 is MNHNS and CDR2 is SASEGT. An Oncomine TCR Beta short-read assay was used to sequence the DNA from cultured CD4+ T cells. It was cultured CD4+ T cells from which genomic DNA was extracted. TCRdb called the PCR reads again in MiXCR, with one record for every CDR3 protein. The table includes 20,000 or so distinct CDR3 sequences, under 60% detected once. Treatment meaning: roughly ten-day PBMC culture with coronavirus spike peptide pools or control peptides (ViraFEST assay). ViraFEST used peptide pools to expand antigen-specific T cells and subsequently sequenced their TCRs.

V usage is TRBV6-1 and J usage is TRBJ1-5; 10 bases fit TRBD1. This clonotype was obtained from a human donor who had recovered from COVID-19. The starting material was CD4+ T cells from blood, cultured in vitro, obtained after SARS-CoV-2 vaccination. The CDR3 DNA sequence: TGTGCCAGCAGACCCACGACAGGGGGCTTAAGGGGGCAGCCCCAGCATTTT. It encodes CASRPTTGGLRGQPQHF.